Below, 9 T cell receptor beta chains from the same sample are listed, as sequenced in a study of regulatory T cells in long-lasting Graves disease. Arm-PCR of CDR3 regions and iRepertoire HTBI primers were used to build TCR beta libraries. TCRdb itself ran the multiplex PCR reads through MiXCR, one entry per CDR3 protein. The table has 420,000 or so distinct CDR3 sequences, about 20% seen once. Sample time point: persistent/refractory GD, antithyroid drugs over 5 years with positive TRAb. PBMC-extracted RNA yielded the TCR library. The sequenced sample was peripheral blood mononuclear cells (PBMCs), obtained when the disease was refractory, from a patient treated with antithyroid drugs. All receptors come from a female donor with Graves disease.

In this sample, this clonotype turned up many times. The DNA for the CDR3 is TGTGCCAGCAGAGGATACGATAGCAATCAGCCCCAGCATTTT. Amino acids: CASRGYDSNQPQHF. This chain joins TRBV6-1 and TRBJ1-5; D gene ambiguous. CDR1 MNHNS and CDR2 SASEGT come from the germline V gene. CDR3 length equals 14 residues. The germline V and J ends were trimmed by 6 bases and 0 bases, with 9 bases remaining between them.

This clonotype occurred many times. The CDR3 reads CASSLGNSGRKTQYF. The CDR3 DNA is TGTGCCAGCAGTTTGGGGAATAGCGGGAGGAAGACCCAGTACTTC. V and J are TRBV28 and TRBJ2-5; 10 nucleotides match TRBD2. The CDR3 covers 15 residues. V lost 3 bases to trimming and J lost 6 bases; unmatched junction nucleotides: 7. In germline, CDR1 is MDHEN, CDR2 SYDVKM.

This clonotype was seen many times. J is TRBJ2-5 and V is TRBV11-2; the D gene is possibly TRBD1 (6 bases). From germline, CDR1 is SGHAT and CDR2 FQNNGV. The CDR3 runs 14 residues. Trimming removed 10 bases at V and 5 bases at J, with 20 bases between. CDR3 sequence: CATQGPAPSETQYF. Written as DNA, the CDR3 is TGTGCCACACAGGGCCCAGCACCCTCCGAGACCCAGTACTTC.

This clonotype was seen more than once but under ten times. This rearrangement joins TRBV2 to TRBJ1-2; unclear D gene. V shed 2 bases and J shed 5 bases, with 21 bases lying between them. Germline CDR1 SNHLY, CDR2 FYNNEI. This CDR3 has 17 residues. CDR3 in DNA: TGTGCCAGCAGTGAAAGTTGGTTGGGAGGGCTTACATATGGCTACACCTTC. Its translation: CASSESWLGGLTYGYTF.

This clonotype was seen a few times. CDR3: CASSDSLRAADYEQYF. The CDR3 DNA reads TGTGCCAGCAGCGATTCGTTAAGGGCTGCAGACTACGAGCAGTACTTC. The chain links TRBV2 to TRBJ2-7; D unresolved. Germline V gene sequence: CDR1 SNHLY, CDR2 FYNNEI. Trimming cost V 6 bases and J 3 bases, with 21 bases left between them. The CDR3 has 16 amino acids.

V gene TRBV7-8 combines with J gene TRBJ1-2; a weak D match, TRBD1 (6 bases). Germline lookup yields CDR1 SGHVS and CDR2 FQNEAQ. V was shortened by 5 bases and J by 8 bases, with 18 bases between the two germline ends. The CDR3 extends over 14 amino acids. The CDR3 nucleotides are TGTGCCAGCAGCCTCTCACGGGGGGCACGAGGCTACACCTTC. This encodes CASSLSRGARGYTF.

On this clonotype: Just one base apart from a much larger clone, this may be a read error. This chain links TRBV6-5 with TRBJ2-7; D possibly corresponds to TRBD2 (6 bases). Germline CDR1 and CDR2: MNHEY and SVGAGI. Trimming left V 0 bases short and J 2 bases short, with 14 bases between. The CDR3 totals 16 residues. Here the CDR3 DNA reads TGTGCCAGCAGTTACTCGACTGGCGGGGCGACCTACGAGCAGTACTTC. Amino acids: CASSYSTGGATYEQYF.

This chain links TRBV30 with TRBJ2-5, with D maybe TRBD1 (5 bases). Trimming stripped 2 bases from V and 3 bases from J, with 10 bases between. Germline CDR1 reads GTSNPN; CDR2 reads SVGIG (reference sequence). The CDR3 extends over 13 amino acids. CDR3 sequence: CAWSFGAEETQYF. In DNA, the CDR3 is TGTGCCTGGAGTTTTGGGGCGGAAGAGACCCAGTACTTC.

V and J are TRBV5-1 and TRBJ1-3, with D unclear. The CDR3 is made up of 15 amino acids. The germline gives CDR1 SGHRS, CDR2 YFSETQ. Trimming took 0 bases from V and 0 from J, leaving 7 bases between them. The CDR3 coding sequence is TGCGCCAGCAGCTTGGGGGCCCTCTCTGGAAACACCATATATTTT. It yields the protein CASSLGALSGNTIYF.